These 2 T cell receptor beta chains share one sample of origin, sequenced in a study of T cell responses to AZD1222 COVID-19 vaccine. Measured with immunoSEQ multiplex PCR; TCRdb has only the in-frame clones, and not every one. The table records more than 150,000 clones, over 80% of them present only once. The sample consisted of peripheral blood, taken on day 0 of AZD1222 vaccination. The receptors were sampled from an adult in good health.

The rearrangement links TRBV18 to TRBJ2-3; D might be TRBD2 (7 bases). Trimming cost V 3 bases and J 6 bases, with 16 bases left between them. From germline, CDR1 is KGHSH and CDR2 LQKENI. The length of the CDR3 is 15 residues. CDR3 loop: CASSPGGARLDTQYF. CDR3 bases: TGTGCCAGCTCACCGGGGGGGGCCCGGCTGGATACGCAGTATTTT.

The V and J genes are TRBV19 and TRBJ2-7; TRBD2 might be the D (6 bases). The CDR3 covers 13 residues. Trimming cost V 7 bases and J 2 bases, with 12 bases left between them. From germline, CDR1 is LNHDA and CDR2 SQIVND (reference sequence). This chain's CDR3 is CASTGDQTYEQYF. Written as DNA, the CDR3 is TGTGCCAGTACGGGGGACCAAACCTACGAGCAGTACTTC.